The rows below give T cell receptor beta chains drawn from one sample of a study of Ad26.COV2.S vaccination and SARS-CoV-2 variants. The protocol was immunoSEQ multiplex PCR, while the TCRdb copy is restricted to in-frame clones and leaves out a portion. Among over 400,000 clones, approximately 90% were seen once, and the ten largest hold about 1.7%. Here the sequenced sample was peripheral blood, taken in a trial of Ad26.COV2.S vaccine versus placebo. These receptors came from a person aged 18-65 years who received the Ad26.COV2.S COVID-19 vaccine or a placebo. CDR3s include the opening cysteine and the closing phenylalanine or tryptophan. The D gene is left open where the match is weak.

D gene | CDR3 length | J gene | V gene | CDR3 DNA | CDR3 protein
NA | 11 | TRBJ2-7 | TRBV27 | TGTGCCAGCAGCCAGGGGTACGAGCAGTACTTC | CASSQGYEQYF
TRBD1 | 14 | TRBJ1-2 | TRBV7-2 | TGTGCCAGCAGCTGGCGACAGGGCCCTTATGGCTACACCTTC | CASSWRQGPYGYTF
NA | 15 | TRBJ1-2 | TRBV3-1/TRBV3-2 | TGTGCCAGCAGCCAAGATTACAGGGTTAACTATGGCTACACCTTC | CASSQDYRVNYGYTF
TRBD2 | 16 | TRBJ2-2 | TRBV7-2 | TGTGCCAGCAGCTTAGTGGCGGGGGGGACCACCGGGGAGCTGTTTTTT | CASSLVAGGTTGELFF
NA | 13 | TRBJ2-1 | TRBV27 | TGTGCCAGCAGTTTCCACAGATACAATGAGCAGTTCTTC | CASSFHRYNEQFF
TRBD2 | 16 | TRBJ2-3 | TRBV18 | TGTGCCAGCTCACGCGGGACTAGCGGTGCCACAGATACGCAGTATTTT | CASSRGTSGATDTQYF
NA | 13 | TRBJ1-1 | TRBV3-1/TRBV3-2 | TGTGCCAGCAGCCAAGATCGGGCGGCCGAAGCTTTCTTT | CASSQDRAAEAFF
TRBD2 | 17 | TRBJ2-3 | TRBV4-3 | TGCGCCAGCAGCCAAGATACTAGCGGGGGGGCGTTGGATACGCAGTATTTT | CASSQDTSGGALDTQYF
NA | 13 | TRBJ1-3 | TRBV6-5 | TGTGCCAGCAGCTCTTATTTTGGAAACACCATATATTTT | CASSSYFGNTIYF
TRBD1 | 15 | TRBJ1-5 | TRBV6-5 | TGTGCCAGCAACACTCCGGGACAGATCAATCAGCCCCAGCATTTT | CASNTPGQINQPQHF
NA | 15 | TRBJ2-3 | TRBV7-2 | TGTGCCAGCAGCTTAGAGCGATACGGCACAGATACGCAGTATTTT | CASSLERYGTDTQYF